Listed below are T cell receptor beta chains from one sample, sequenced in a study of blood T cells in healthy people across ages. TCRdb reprocessed the 5' RACE reads via MiXCR and lists one record per CDR3 protein. This sample has 1.5 million to 2 million distinct CDR3 sequences, with 49% found just once. Sequencing was carried out using blood. The receptors here all came from a woman in her thirties or forties in good health. Both conserved end residues are part of each CDR3. The order of the fields is D gene, clone size, J gene, V gene, CDR3 protein, CDR3 DNA. D genes are given only for firm matches. Some rows mark clone size as missing; the rest say once, few, many or name a class of expanded clone.

NA,few,TRBJ2-7,TRBV4-2,CASSQHGTEAYEQYF,TGTGCCAGCAGCCAACACGGGACGGAAGCCTACGAGCAGTACTTC
NA,NA,TRBJ1-1,TRBV14,CASSQRGKAFF,TGTGCCAGCAGCCAACGGGGAAAAGCTTTCTTT
NA,NA,TRBJ2-3,TRBV12-5,CASGFYLERTTDTQYF,TGTGCTAGTGGTTTTTATCTAGAGCGTACCACAGATACGCAGTATTTT
NA,NA,TRBJ1-2,TRBV20-1,CSVGHYYGYTF,TGCAGTGTCGGACACTACTATGGCTACACCTTC
NA,NA,TRBJ2-7,TRBV6-2/TRBV6-3,CASRRFGVTHEQYF,TGTGCCAGCAGGCGTTTTGGGGTAACCCACGAGCAGTACTTC
TRBD1,NA,TRBJ1-2,TRBV20-1,CSASRQGFYGYTF,TGCAGTGCTAGTCGACAGGGATTCTATGGCTACACCTTC
NA,NA,TRBJ1-2,TRBV12-3/TRBV12-4,CASTHRDKDGYTF,TGTGCCAGCACCCACCGGGACAAAGATGGCTACACCTTC
NA,NA,TRBJ2-5,TRBV12-3/TRBV12-4,CASSSPGAFQETQYF,TGTGCCAGCAGTTCCCCTGGAGCGTTCCAAGAGACCCAGTACTTC
NA,NA,TRBJ2-7,TRBV5-1,CASSLPGALSYEQYF,TGCGCCAGCAGCTTGCCAGGCGCCCTCTCCTACGAGCAGTACTTC
NA,NA,TRBJ2-3,TRBV7-2,CASSSRTITHTQYF,TGTGCCAGCAGCTCTAGGACTATTACACATACGCAGTATTTT
TRBD2,few,TRBJ2-1,TRBV4-3,CASSQDPPSGLLNNEQFF,TGCGCCAGCAGCCAAGATCCGCCTAGCGGGCTCCTAAACAATGAGCAGTTCTTC